The T cell receptor (beta chain) described here comes from a study of CD8+CD57+ T cells in acquired aplastic anemia. General study points: Statistical testing detected no significant gap in CD8+ Simpson's diversity between patients and controls.

In its sample, this clonotype was seen a few times. Its target is unknown. Researchers used genomic DNA as the template to profile TCR beta VDJ and CDR3. TCRdb re-analysed the reads in MiXCR, keeping a single row per CDR3 protein. Found here are 200,000 to 250,000 distinct CDR3 sequences, approximately 57% of them singletons; the top ten hold around 28%. The V gene lost 5 bases and the J gene lost 13 bases, with 12 bases spanning the gap. The CDR3 has 11 amino acids. Germline loops: CDR1 MNHEY, CDR2 SMNVEV (reference sequence). The gene calls are TRBV27 and TRBJ2-1; D might be TRBD2 (6 bases). This TCR was sampled from a human donor in good health. The sequencing sample was made of sorted CD4+, CD8+, or CD8+CD57+ T cells (not recorded which) from PBMCs. The CDR3 bases are TGTGCCAGCAGTATTACCGGGACTCAGTTCTTC. Its protein is CASSITGTQFF.